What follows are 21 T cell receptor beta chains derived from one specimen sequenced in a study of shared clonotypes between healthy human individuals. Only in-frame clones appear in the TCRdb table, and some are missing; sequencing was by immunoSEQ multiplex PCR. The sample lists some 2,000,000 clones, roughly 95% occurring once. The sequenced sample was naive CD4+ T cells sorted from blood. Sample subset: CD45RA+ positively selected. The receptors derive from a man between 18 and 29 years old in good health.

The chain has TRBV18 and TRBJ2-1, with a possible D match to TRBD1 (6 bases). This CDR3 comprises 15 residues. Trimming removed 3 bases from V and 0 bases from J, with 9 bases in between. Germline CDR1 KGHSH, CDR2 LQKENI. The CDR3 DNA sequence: TGTGCCAGCTCACCGAGGGACATCTCCTACAATGAGCAGTTCTTC. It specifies CASSPRDISYNEQFF.

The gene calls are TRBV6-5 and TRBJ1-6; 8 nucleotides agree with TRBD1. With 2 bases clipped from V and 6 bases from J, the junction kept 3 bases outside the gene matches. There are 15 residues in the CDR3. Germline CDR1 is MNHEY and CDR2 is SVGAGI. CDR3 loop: CASSYGTGINSPLHF. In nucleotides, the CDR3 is TGTGCCAGCAGTTACGGGACAGGAATTAATTCACCCCTCCACTTT.

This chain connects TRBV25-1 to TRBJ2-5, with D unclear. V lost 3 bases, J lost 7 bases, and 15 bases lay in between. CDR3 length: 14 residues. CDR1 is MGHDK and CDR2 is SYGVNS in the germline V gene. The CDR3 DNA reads TGTGCCAGCAGTGATCGTGACCTCCCGGGGACCCAGTACTTC. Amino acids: CASSDRDLPGTQYF.

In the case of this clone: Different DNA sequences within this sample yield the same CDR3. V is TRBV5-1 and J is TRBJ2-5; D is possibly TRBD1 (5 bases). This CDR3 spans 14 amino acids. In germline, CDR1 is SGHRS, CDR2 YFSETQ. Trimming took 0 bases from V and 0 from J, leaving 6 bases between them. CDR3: CASSLEGNQETQYF. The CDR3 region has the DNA TGCGCCAGCAGCTTGGAGGGGAACCAAGAGACCCAGTACTTC.

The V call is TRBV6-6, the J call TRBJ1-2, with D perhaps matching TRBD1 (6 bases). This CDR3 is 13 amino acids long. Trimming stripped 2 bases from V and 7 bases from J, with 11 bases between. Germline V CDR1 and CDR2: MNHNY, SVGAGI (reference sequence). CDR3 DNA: TGTGCCAGCAGTTACCCGGGGGGCAGTGGCTACACCTTC. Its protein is CASSYPGGSGYTF.

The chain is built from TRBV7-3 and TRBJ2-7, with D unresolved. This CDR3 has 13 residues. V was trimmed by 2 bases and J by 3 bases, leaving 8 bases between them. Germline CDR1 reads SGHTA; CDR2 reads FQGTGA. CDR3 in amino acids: CASSLFPDYEQYF. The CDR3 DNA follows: TGTGCCAGCAGCTTATTTCCAGACTACGAGCAGTACTTC.

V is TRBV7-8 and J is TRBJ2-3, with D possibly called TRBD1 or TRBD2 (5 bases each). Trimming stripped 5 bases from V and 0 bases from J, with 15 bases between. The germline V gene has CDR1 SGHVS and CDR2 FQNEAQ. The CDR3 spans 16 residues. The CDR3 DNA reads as TGTGCCAGCAGCACCCGGGACCTGACTAGCACAGATACGCAGTATTTT. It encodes CASSTRDLTSTDTQYF.

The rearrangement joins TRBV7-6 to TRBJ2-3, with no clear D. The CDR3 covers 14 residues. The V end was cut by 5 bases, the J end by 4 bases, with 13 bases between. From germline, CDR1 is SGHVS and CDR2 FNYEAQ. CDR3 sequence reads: CASSTMLGPDTQYF. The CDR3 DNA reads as TGTGCCAGCAGCACCATGCTAGGTCCAGATACGCAGTATTTT.

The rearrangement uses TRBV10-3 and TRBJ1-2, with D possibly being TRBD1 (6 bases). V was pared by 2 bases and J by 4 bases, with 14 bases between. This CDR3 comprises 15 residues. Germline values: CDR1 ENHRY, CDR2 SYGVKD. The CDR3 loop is CAISEGIGGAYGYTF. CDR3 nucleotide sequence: TGTGCCATCAGTGAGGGTATCGGGGGCGCCTATGGCTACACCTTC.

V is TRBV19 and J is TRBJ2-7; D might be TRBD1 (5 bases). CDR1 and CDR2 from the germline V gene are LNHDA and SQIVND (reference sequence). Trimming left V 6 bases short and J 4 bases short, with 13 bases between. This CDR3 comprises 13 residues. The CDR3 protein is CASSGLTDYEQYF. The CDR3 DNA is TGTGCCAGTAGCGGGTTGACAGATTACGAGCAGTACTTC.

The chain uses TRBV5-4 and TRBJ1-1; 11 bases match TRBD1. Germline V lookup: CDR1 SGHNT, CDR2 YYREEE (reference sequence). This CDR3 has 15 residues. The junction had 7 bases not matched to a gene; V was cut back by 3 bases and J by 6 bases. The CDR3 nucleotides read TGTGCCAGCAGCTACCGGGACAGGGGGTTTTCTGAAGCTTTCTTT. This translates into CASSYRDRGFSEAFF.

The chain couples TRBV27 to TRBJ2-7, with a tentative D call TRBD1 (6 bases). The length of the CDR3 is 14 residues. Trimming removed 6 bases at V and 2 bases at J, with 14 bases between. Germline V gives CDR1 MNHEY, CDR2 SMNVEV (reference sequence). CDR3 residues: CASSRSRQAYEQYF. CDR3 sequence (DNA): TGTGCCAGCAGCCGATCAAGACAGGCCTACGAGCAGTACTTC.

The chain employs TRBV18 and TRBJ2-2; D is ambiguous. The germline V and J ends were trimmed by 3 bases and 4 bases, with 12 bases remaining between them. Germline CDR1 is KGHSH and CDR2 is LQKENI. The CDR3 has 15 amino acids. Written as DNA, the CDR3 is TGTGCCAGCTCACCTGGTTTGGTGGGCACCGGGGAGCTGTTTTTT. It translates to CASSPGLVGTGELFF.

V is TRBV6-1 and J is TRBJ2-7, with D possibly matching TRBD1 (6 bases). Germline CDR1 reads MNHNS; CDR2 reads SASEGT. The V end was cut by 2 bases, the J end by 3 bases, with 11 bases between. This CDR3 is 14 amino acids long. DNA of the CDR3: TGTGCCAGCAGTGAAATGGGGGCGAACTACGAGCAGTACTTC. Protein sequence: CASSEMGANYEQYF.

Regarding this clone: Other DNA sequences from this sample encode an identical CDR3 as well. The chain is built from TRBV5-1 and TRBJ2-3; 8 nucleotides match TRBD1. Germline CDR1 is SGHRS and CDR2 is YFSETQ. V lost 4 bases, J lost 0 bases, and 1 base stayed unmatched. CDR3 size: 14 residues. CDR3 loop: CASSRDRSTDTQYF. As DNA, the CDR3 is TGCGCCAGCAGCAGGGACAGGAGCACAGATACGCAGTATTTT. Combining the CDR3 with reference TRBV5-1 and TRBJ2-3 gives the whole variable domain KAGVTQTPRYLIKTRGQQVTLSCSPISGHRSVSWYQQTPGQGLQFLFEYFSETQRNKGNFPGRFSGRQFSNSRSEMNVSTLELGDSALYLCASSRDRSTDTQYFGPGTRLTVL.

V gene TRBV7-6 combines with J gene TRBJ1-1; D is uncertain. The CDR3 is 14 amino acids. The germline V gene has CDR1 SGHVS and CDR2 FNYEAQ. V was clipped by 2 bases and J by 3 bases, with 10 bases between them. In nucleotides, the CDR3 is TGTGCCAGCAGCTTATTACTTTCGGACACTGAAGCTTTCTTT. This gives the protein CASSLLLSDTEAFF. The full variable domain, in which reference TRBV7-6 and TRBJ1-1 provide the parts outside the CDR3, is GAGVSQSPRYKVTKRGQDVALRCDPISGHVSLYWYRQALGQGPEFLTYFNYEAQQDKSGLPNDRFSAERPEGSISTLTIQRTEQRDSAMYRCASSLLLSDTEAFFGQGTRLTVV.

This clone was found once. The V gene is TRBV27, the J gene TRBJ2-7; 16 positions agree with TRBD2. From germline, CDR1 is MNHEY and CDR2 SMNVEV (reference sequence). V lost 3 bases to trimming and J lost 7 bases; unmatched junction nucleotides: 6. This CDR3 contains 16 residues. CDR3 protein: CASSLGLAGGPGEQYF. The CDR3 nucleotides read TGTGCCAGCAGTTTGGGACTAGCGGGAGGGCCGGGAGAGCAGTACTTC.

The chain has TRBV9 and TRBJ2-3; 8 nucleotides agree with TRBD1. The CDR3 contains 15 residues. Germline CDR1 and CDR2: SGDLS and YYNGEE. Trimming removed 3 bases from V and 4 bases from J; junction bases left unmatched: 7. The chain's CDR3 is CASSGGQGIADTQYF. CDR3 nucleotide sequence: TGTGCCAGCAGCGGTGGACAGGGAATAGCAGATACGCAGTATTTT.

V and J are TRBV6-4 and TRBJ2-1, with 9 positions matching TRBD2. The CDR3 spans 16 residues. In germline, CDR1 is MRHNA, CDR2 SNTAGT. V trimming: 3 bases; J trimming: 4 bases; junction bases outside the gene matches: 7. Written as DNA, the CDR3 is TGTGCCAGCAGTGATCAAGCGGGAGGCCTATACAATGAGCAGTTCTTC. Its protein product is CASSDQAGGLYNEQFF.

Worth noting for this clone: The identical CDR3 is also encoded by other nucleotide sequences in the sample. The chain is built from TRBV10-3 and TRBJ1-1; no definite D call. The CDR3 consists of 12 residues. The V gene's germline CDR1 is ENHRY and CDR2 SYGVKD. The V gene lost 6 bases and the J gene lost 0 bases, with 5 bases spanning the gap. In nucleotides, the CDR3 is TGTGCCATCAGCGAGCTGAACACTGAAGCTTTCTTT. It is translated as CAISELNTEAFF.

CDR3 DNA sequence: TGTGCCAGCAGTCGAGGGACTAAATTATCCTACGAGCAGTACTTC. This encodes CASSRGTKLSYEQYF. The rearrangement uses TRBV6-5 and TRBJ2-7, with TRBD2 matching 7 bases. From germline, CDR1 is MNHEY and CDR2 SVGAGI. J was trimmed by 1 base and V by 5 bases; bases with no gene match: 8. CDR3 length: 15 amino acids.